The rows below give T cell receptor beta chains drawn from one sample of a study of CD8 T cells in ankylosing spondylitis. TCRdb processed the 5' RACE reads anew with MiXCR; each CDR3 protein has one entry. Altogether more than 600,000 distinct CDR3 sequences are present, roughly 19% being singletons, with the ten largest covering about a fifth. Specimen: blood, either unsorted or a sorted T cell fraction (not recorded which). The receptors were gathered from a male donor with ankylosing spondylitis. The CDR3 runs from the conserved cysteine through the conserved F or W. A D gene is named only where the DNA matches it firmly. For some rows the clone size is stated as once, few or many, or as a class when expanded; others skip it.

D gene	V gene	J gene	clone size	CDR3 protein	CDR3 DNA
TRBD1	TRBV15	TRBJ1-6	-	CATSAQGQYNSPLHF	TGTGCCACCAGCGCCCAGGGACAGTATAATTCACCCCTCCACTTT
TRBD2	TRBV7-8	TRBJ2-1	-	CASSPGTSGPRNEQFF	TGTGCCAGCAGCCCTGGGACTAGCGGGCCCCGGAATGAGCAGTTCTTC
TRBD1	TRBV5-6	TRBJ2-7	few	CASSYRTGVYEQYF	TGTGCCAGCAGCTATCGGACAGGGGTGTACGAGCAGTACTTC
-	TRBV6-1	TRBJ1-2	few	CASSEAWSNYGYTF	TGTGCCAGCAGTGAAGCCTGGTCTAACTATGGCTACACCTTC
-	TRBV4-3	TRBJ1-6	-	CASSQDRGFDSPLHF	TGCGCCAGCAGCCAAGATAGGGGGTTTGATTCACCCCTCCACTTT
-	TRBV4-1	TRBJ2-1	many	CASSQDAGSSYNEQFF	TGCGCCAGCAGCCAAGACGCCGGGAGCTCCTACAATGAGCAGTTCTTC
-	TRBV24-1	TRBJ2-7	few	CATSEGGLSYEQYF	TGTGCCACCAGTGAGGGGGGTCTCTCCTACGAGCAGTACTTC
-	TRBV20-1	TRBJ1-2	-	CSASTVRTGYTF	TGCAGTGCTAGTACGGTACGGACTGGCTACACCTTC
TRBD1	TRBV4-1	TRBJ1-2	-	CASSQSYRGLGSGYTF	TGCGCCAGCAGCCAATCCTACAGGGGGCTGGGGAGTGGCTACACCTTC
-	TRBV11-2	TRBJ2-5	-	CASSLARPSASETQYF	TGTGCCAGCAGCTTAGCCAGACCTAGCGCTAGCGAGACCCAGTACTTC
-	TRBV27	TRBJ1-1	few	CASSSYRDTEAFF	TGTGCCAGCAGTTCCTACAGGGACACTGAAGCTTTCTTT
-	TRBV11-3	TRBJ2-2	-	CAGSFPDTGELFF	TGTGCCGGCAGCTTCCCCGACACCGGGGAGCTGTTTTTT
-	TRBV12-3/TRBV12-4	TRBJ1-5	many	CASSLWTVSNQPQHF	TGTGCCAGCAGCTTATGGACAGTATCGAATCAGCCCCAGCATTTT
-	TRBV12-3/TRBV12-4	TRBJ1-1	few	CASSLGVAETANTEAFF	TGTGCCAGCAGTTTAGGGGTTGCGGAAACGGCGAACACTGAAGCTTTCTTT
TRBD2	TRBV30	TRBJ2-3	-	CAWSRASGKADTQYF	TGTGCCTGGAGTCGGGCTAGCGGGAAAGCAGATACGCAGTATTTT
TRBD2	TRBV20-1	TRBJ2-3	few	CSARASGYTQYF	TGCAGTGCTAGAGCTAGCGGGTATACGCAGTATTTT
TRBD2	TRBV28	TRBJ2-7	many	CASSRGLAGVYEQYF	TGTGCCAGCAGCCGGGGACTAGCGGGAGTCTACGAGCAGTACTTC
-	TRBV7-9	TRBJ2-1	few	CASSPPSGLNEQFF	TGTGCCAGCAGCCCCCCCAGCGGACTCAATGAGCAGTTCTTC
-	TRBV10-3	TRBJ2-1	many	CAAAGSGAEQFF	TGTGCCGCGGCAGGGTCAGGCGCTGAGCAGTTCTTC
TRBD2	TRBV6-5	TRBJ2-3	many	CASSYSAGGRTQYF	TGTGCCAGCAGTTACTCAGCGGGGGGGAGGACGCAGTATTTT
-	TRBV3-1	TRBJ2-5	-	CASCPGYQKTQYF	TGTGCCAGCTGCCCGGGTTATCAGAAGACCCAGTACTTC
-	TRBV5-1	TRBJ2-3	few	CASGGSDTQYF	TGCGCCAGCGGGGGGAGCGATACGCAGTATTTT
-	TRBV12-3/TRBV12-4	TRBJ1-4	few	CASSGSGLTNEKLFF	TGTGCCAGCAGCGGGAGCGGGCTTACTAATGAAAAACTGTTTTTT
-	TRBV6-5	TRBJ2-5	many	CASSYGGNQETQYF	TGTGCCAGCAGTTACGGCGGAAACCAAGAGACCCAGTACTTC
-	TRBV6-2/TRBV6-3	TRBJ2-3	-	CASSDLSGYADTQYF	TGTGCCAGCAGTGACCTTAGCGGCTACGCAGATACGCAGTATTTT
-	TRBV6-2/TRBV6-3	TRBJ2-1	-	CASSYAGLTYNEQFF	TGTGCCAGCAGTTACGCGGGTTTGACCTACAATGAGCAGTTCTTC
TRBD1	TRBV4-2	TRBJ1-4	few	CASSPASGQGLEKLFF	TGTGCCAGCAGCCCCGCCTCCGGACAGGGTTTAGAAAAACTGTTTTTT
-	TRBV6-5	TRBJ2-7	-	CASSYSSAGPPHEQYF	TGTGCCAGCAGTTACTCGTCGGCGGGACCCCCCCACGAGCAGTACTTC
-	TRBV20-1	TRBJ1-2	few	CSARDLKTGYYGYTF	TGCAGTGCTAGAGACCTAAAAACAGGCTACTATGGCTACACCTTC
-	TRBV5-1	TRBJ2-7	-	CASSFGGPSGEQYF	TGCGCCAGCAGTTTTGGGGGCCCTTCGGGCGAGCAGTACTTC
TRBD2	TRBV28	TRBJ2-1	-	CASSSLATSSYNEQFF	TGTGCCAGCAGTTCACTAGCGACTAGCTCCTACAATGAGCAGTTCTTC
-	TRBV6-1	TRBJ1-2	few	CASSAQGTNYGYTF	TGTGCCAGCAGTGCTCAGGGCACAAACTATGGCTACACCTTC
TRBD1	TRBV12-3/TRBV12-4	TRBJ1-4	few	CASRGRQGSTEKLFF	TGTGCCAGCAGGGGAAGACAGGGTTCTACTGAAAAACTGTTTTTT
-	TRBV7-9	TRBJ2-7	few	CASSFVTTTYEQYF	TGTGCCAGCAGCTTTGTGACTACAACCTACGAGCAGTACTTC
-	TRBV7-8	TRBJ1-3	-	CASSLEFGGSGNTIYF	TGTGCCAGCAGCTTAGAATTCGGGGGCTCTGGAAACACCATATATTTT
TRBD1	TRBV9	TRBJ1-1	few	CASSPPRGVGTEAFF	TGTGCCAGCAGCCCACCCAGGGGGGTCGGAACTGAAGCTTTCTTT
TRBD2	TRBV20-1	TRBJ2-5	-	CSAQSTSGGGETQYF	TGCAGTGCTCAAAGCACTAGCGGGGGCGGGGAGACCCAGTACTTC
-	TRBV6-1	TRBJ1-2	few	CASARQRGHYGYTF	TGTGCCAGCGCCCGCCAACGGGGCCACTATGGCTACACCTTC
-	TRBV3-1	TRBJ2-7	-	CASSPYLSGVSYEQYF	TGTGCCAGCAGCCCCTACCTTTCTGGAGTCTCCTACGAGCAGTACTTC
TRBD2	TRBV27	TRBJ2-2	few	CASLPPGRSVGELFF	TGTGCCAGCCTCCCCCCCGGGAGGTCGGTCGGGGAGCTGTTTTTT
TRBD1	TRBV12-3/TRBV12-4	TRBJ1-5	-	CASTHRGGNQPQHF	TGTGCCAGCACCCACAGGGGAGGCAATCAGCCCCAGCATTTT
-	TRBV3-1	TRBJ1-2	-	CASSQASGEGYTF	TGTGCCAGCAGCCAAGCCAGTGGGGAGGGCTACACCTTC
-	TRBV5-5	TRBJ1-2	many	CASSSTTAATVSYGYTF	TGTGCCAGCAGCTCCACAACGGCCGCGACAGTTTCCTATGGCTACACCTTC
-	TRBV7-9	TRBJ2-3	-	CASSLVTGETDTQYF	TGTGCCAGCAGCTTAGTGACTGGGGAGACAGATACGCAGTATTTT
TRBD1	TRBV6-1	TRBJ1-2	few	CAATGQGFPYYGYTF	TGTGCCGCGACGGGACAGGGGTTCCCCTACTATGGCTACACCTTC
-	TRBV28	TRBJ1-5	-	CASSYISPQHF	TGTGCCAGCAGTTATATCAGTCCCCAGCATTTT
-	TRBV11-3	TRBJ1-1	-	CASSFGGIGTEAFF	TGTGCCAGCAGCTTCGGGGGGATCGGCACTGAAGCTTTCTTT
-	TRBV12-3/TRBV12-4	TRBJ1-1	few	CASRLSPNMNTEAFF	TGTGCCAGCAGGTTAAGCCCGAACATGAACACTGAAGCTTTCTTT
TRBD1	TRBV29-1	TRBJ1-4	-	CSVPNRGAGEKLFF	TGCAGCGTTCCCAACAGGGGGGCAGGCGAAAAACTGTTTTTT
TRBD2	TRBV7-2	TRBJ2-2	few	CASSLRRTSGTGELFF	TGTGCCAGCAGCTTACGGCGGACTAGCGGGACCGGGGAGCTGTTTTTT
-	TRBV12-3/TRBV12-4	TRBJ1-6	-	CASSLQRPLHF	TGTGCCAGCAGTTTACAGAGACCCCTCCACTTT
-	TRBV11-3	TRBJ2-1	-	CASSLPAANEQFF	TGTGCCAGCAGCCTCCCCGCGGCCAATGAGCAGTTCTTC
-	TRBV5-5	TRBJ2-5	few	CASSWDFQETQYF	TGTGCCAGCAGCTGGGACTTTCAAGAGACCCAGTACTTC
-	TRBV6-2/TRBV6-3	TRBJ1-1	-	CASSPSLGPMNTEAFF	TGTGCCAGCAGTCCATCGCTGGGACCAATGAACACTGAAGCTTTCTTT
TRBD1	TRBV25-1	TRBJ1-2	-	CASSDPGQGKWGYTF	TGTGCCAGCAGTGACCCCGGACAGGGGAAGTGGGGCTACACCTTC
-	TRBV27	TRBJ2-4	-	CASSYGDPLNIQYF	TGTGCCAGCAGTTACGGGGACCCCCTAAACATTCAGTACTTC
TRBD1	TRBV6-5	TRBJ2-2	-	CASSYHLWTGVTGELFF	TGTGCCAGCAGTTACCACCTGTGGACAGGGGTCACCGGGGAGCTGTTTTTT
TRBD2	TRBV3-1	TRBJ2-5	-	CASSQASAGAGETQYF	TGTGCCAGCAGCCAAGCGTCAGCGGGGGCCGGGGAGACCCAGTACTTC
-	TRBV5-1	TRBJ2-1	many	CASSLEGAYNEQFF	TGCGCCAGCAGCTTGGAAGGGGCATACAATGAGCAGTTCTTC
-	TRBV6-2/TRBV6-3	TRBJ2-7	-	CASSSRQTFSYEQYF	TGTGCCAGCAGTTCCAGACAGACCTTCTCCTACGAGCAGTACTTC